A selection of T cell receptor beta chains follows, all from one sample in a study of technical replicates of blood from four donors. The repertoire was sequenced with immunoSEQ multiplex PCR; TCRdb's copy has only in-frame clones and lacks some. The sample lists 60,000 to 85,000 clones, 75% to 95% occurring once. Sequenced material: T cells isolated from PBMCs. These receptors were taken from a human donor in good health. Each CDR3 is given with its conserved first and last residue. D genes are given only for firm matches. Rows give clone size only sometimes, using once, few, many, or a class for an expanded clone.

D	V	size	J	CDR3	DNA
-	TRBV7-8	once	TRBJ1-5	CASSLSTDQPQHF	TGTGCCAGCAGCTTATCCACGGATCAGCCCCAGCATTTT
TRBD2	TRBV4-3	-	TRBJ2-7	CASSQDWDYTERYF	TGCGCCAGCAGCCAAGATTGGGACTATACAGAAAGGTACTTC
TRBD2	TRBV2	-	TRBJ2-1	CASRRGLALVNEQFF	TGTGCCAGCAGGAGAGGACTAGCTTTAGTGAATGAGCAGTTCTTC
-	TRBV25-1	-	TRBJ1-1	CASSEYERDTEAFF	TGTGCCAGCAGTGAATATGAACGGGACACTGAAGCTTTCTTT
TRBD1	TRBV27	-	TRBJ2-1	CASSRGQPLSNEQFF	TGTGCCAGCAGTCGGGGACAGCCGCTCTCCAATGAGCAGTTCTTC
-	TRBV19	-	TRBJ2-7	CASSSMTGFYEQYF	TGTGCCAGTAGTTCTATGACAGGTTTCTACGAGCAGTACTTC
TRBD2	TRBV2	-	TRBJ2-3	CASRALGVAGAGDTQYF	TGTGCCAGTAGGGCCTTGGGTGTTGCGGGAGCCGGAGATACGCAGTATTTT
-	TRBV7-9	-	TRBJ2-3	CASSFDRDTQYF	TGTGCCAGCAGCTTCGACAGGGATACGCAGTATTTT
-	TRBV7-9	-	TRBJ2-1	CASTPGGLGEFF	TGTGCCAGCACCCCCGGTGGATTAGGGGAGTTCTTC
-	TRBV30	-	TRBJ2-6	CASITGIAGANVLTF	TGTGCCTCCATCACCGGTATCGCTGGGGCCAACGTCCTGACTTTC
-	TRBV19	-	TRBJ1-4	CASSMVGRLELFF	TGTGCCAGTAGTATGGTAGGACGACTAGAACTGTTTTTT
-	TRBV15	-	TRBJ2-2	CATSRDRGNTGELFF	TGTGCCACCAGCAGAGACAGGGGGAACACCGGGGAGCTGTTTTTT
-	TRBV27	-	TRBJ2-7	CASSLGTGEQYF	TGTGCCAGCAGTTTAGGAACAGGCGAGCAGTACTTC
-	TRBV10-1	-	TRBJ2-2	CASSESSLPTGELFF	TGCGCCAGCAGTGAGTCGTCCCTACCCACCGGGGAGCTGTTTTTT
-	TRBV28	-	TRBJ2-7	CARPLNRGGYEQYF	TGTGCCAGACCTCTAAACAGGGGGGGCTACGAGCAGTACTTC
-	TRBV9	-	TRBJ2-7	CASSVYSSTYEQYF	TGTGCCAGCAGCGTCTACAGTTCCACCTACGAGCAGTACTTC
TRBD2	TRBV28	-	TRBJ2-7	CATYPLAGLYEQYF	TGTGCCACCTATCCTCTAGCGGGTCTCTACGAGCAGTACTTC
TRBD1	TRBV5-1	-	TRBJ1-5	CASSFGTASNQPQHF	TGCGCCAGCAGCTTTGGGACAGCAAGCAATCAGCCCCAGCATTTT
TRBD2	TRBV7-3	-	TRBJ2-2	CASSPPTSGLAGELFF	TGTGCCAGCAGCCCCCCGACTAGCGGGTTGGCCGGGGAGCTGTTTTTT
TRBD2	TRBV15	-	TRBJ2-1	CATSWEGFRNEQFF	TGTGCCACCAGCTGGGAGGGGTTTAGGAATGAGCAGTTCTTC